This T cell receptor beta chain was obtained from a study of T cell responses to AZD1222 COVID-19 vaccine. Trimming removed 4 bases from V and 4 bases from J, with 6 bases in between. Germline V gene sequence: CDR1 SGHTS, CDR2 YDEGEE. The CDR3 length is 11 residues. The study's findings and limits: Seropositivity was recorded at baseline in only a handful of AZD1222 recipients. Donors were chiefly white British, with a greater number of females, and clonal diversity was perhaps underestimated. Mapped onto spike, vaccine-associated CD4 TCRs spanned it and were dominant at 160-218 and 743-854.

Method: immunoSEQ multiplex PCR; TCRdb's copy keeps in-frame clones and lacks some. This repertoire shows around 81,000 clones, roughly 80% found once; its top ten account for roughly 3.1%. A remark on this clone: The target antigen is unknown.

The material sequenced was peripheral blood, taken on day 0 of AZD1222 vaccination. This receptor was identified in an adult in good health. J is TRBJ2-7 and V is TRBV5-8; D call uncertain. The CDR3 loop reads CASSPYYEQYF. CDR3 bases: TGTGCCAGCAGCCCCTATTACGAGCAGTACTTC.